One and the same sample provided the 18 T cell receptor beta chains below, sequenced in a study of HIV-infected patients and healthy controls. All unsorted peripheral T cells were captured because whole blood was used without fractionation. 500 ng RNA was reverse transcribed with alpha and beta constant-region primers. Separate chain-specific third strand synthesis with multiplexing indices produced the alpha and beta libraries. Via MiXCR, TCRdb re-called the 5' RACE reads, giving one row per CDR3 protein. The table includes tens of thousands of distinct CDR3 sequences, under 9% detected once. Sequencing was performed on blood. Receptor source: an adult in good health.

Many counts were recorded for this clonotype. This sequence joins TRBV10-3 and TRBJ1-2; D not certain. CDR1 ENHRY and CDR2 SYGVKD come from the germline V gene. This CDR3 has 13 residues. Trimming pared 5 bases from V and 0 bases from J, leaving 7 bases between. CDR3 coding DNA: TGTGCCATCAGTATGACACCTAACTATGGCTACACCTTC. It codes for CAISMTPNYGYTF.

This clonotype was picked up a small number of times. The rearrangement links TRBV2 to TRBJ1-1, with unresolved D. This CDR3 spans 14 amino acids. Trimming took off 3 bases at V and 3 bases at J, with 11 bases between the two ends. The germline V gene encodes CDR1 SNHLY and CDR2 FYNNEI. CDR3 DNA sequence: TGTGCCAGCAGTGATTCCGGGCCTCACACTGAAGCTTTCTTT. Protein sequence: CASSDSGPHTEAFF.

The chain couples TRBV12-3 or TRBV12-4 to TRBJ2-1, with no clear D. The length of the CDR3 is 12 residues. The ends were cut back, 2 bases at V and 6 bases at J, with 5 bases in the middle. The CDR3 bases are TGTGCCAGCAGTTTATCTCTCAATGAGCAGTTCTTC. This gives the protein CASSLSLNEQFF.

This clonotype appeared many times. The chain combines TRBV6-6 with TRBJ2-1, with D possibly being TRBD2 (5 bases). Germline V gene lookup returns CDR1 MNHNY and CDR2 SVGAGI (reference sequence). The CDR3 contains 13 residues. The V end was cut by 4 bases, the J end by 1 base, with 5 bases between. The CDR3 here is CASSLASYNEQFF. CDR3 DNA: TGTGCCAGCAGTTTAGCGTCCTACAATGAGCAGTTCTTC.

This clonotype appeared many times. The CDR3 protein is CASSSRVLASSYNEQFF. Here the CDR3 DNA reads TGTGCCAGTAGTTCCAGGGTTCTTGCGAGCTCCTACAATGAGCAGTTCTTC. This rearrangement joins TRBV19 to TRBJ2-1; a possible D gene is TRBD1 (5 bases). Trimming removed 5 bases at V and 0 bases at J, with 17 bases between. This CDR3 comprises 17 residues. Germline V gene lookup returns CDR1 LNHDA and CDR2 SQIVND (reference sequence).

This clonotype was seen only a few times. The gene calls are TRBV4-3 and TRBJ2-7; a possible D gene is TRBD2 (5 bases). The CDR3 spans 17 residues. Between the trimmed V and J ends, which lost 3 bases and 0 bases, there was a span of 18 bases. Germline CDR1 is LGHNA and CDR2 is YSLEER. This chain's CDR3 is CASSQGSADWISYEQYF. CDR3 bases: TGCGCCAGCAGCCAGGGTTCCGCGGACTGGATCTCCTACGAGCAGTACTTC.

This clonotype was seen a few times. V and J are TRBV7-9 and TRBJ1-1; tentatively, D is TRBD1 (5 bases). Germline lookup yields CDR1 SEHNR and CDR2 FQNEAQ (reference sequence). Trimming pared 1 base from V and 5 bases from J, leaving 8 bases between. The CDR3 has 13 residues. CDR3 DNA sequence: TGTGCCAGCAGCTTAGAAGGGGTTACTGAAGCTTTCTTT. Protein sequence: CASSLEGVTEAFF.

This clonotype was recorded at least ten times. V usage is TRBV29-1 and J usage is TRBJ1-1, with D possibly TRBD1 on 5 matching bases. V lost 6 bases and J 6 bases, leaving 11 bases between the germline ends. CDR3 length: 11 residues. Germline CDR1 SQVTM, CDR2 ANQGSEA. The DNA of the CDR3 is TGCAGCGTCTCAGGGAATCCTGAAGCTTTCTTT. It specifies CSVSGNPEAFF. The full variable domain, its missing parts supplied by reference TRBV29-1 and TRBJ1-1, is SAVISQKPSRDICQRGTSLTIQCQVDSQVTMMFWYRQQPGQSLTLIATANQGSEATYESGFVIDKFPISRPNLTFSTLTVSNMSPEDSSIYLCSVSGNPEAFFGQGTRLTVV.

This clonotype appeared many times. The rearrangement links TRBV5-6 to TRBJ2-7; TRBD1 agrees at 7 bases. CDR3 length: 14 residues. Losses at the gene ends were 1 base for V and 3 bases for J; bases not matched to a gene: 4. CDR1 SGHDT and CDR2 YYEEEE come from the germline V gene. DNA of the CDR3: TGTGCCAGCAGCTTGCGGGGACAGTACTACGAGCAGTACTTC. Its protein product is CASSLRGQYYEQYF.

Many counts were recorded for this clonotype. The CDR3 protein is CASSLAGVQQETQYF. CDR3 bases: TGTGCCAGCAGCTTAGCGGGGGTTCAACAAGAGACCCAGTACTTC. The chain joins TRBV7-2 to TRBJ2-5, with D perhaps being TRBD1 or TRBD2 (5 bases each). CDR1 and CDR2 from the germline V gene are SGHTA and FQGNSA. This CDR3 spans 15 amino acids. V was pared by 0 bases and J by 2 bases, with 10 bases between.

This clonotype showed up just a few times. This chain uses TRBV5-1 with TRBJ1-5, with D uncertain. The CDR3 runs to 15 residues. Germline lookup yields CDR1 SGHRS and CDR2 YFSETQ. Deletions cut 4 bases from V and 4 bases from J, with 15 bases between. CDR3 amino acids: CASSDPNLKNQPQHF. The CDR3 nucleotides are TGCGCCAGCAGCGACCCGAATCTCAAGAATCAGCCCCAGCATTTT.

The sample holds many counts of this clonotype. CDR3 DNA sequence: TGTGCCAGCCTCTGGGGGACAGGGAGAGATACGCAGTATTTT. It yields the protein CASLWGTGRDTQYF. The chain carries TRBV18 and TRBJ2-3; 9 bases are a match to TRBD1. The CDR3 totals 14 residues. CDR1 and CDR2 (germline): KGHSH, LQKENI. V trimming: 8 bases; J trimming: 5 bases; junction bases outside the gene matches: 8.

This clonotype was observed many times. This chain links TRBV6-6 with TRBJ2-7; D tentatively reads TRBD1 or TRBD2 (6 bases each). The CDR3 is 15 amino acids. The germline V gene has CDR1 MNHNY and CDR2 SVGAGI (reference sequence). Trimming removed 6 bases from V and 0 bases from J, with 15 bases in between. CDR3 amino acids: CASSLGGPNSYEQYF. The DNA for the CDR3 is TGTGCCAGCAGCCTCGGGGGCCCTAACTCCTACGAGCAGTACTTC.

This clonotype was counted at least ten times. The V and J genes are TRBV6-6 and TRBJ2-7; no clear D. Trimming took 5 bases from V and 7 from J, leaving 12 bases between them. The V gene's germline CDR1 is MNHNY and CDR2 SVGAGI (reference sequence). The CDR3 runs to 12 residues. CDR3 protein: CASSHEREEQYF. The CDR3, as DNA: TGTGCCAGCAGTCACGAAAGGGAAGAGCAGTACTTC.

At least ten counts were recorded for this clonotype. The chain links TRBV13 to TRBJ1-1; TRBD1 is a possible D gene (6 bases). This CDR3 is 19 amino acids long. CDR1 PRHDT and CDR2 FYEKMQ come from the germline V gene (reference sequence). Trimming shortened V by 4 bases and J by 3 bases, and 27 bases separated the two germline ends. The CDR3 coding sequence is TGTGCCAGCAGCTCAGACCCTCGGGACACCTTCAAGAGGGACACTGAAGCTTTCTTT. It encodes CASSSDPRDTFKRDTEAFF.

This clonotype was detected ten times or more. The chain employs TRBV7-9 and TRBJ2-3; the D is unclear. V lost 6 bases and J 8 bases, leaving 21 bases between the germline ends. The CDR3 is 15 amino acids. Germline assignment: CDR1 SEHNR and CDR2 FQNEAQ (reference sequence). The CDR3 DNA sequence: TGTGCCAGCAGAATGCGACTCCAGGTCGGGTTTACGCAGTATTTT. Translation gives CASRMRLQVGFTQYF.

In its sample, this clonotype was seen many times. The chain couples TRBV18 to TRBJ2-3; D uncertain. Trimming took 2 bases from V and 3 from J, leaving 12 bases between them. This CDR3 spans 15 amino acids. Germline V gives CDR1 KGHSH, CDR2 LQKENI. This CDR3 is CASSPSSRVTDTQYF. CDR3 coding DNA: TGTGCCAGCTCACCATCATCTAGGGTGACAGATACGCAGTATTTT.

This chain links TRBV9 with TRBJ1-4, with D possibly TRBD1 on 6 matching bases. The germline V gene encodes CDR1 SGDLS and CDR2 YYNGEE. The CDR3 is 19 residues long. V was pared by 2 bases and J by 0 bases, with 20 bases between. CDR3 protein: CASSVGGGADVATNEKLFF. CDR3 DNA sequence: TGTGCCAGCAGCGTTGGGGGGGGGGCCGATGTTGCAACTAATGAAAAACTGTTTTTT.